There are a few counts of the clone carrying this T cell receptor (beta chain). The antigen is undetermined. The germline V gene has CDR1 DFQATT and CDR2 SNEGSKA (reference sequence). J lost 2 bases, V lost 6 bases, and 8 bases had no gene match. The CDR3 contains 14 residues. This entry is derived from a study of T-cell memory formation after mild COVID-19. Study-level information: TCR clusters showed largely donor specificity. The study's findings and limits: The study detected some responding clones in pre-infection memory, suggesting cross-reactive memory joined. Clones contracting across day 15 to 85 had a balanced CD4/CD8 profile; later expanding clones leaned CD4+.

MiXCR was run by TCRdb on the 5' RACE reads, yielding one entry per CDR3 protein. The sample includes some 310,000 distinct CDR3 sequences, 20% to 25% of them seen just once. This chain joins TRBV20-1 and TRBJ1-1; 8 nucleotides agree with TRBD1. The sequence derives from a young man who had mild COVID-19 (a few samples of this study predate the infection). Cell type and time point are not known. The sample comprised PBMCs or a T cell subset sorted from them (not recorded which). The CDR3 reads CSAAGGDINTEAFF. In DNA form, the CDR3 reads TGCAGTGCGGCAGGGGGCGATATTAACACTGAAGCTTTCTTT.